This T cell receptor beta chain was captured in a study of shared clonotypes between healthy human individuals (dated by TCRdb to about 2020). Notes on the research overall: Three men and a couple of women, aged 18 to 49 years, made up the cohort. Per donor, three plates each were used for CD4 naive and CD4 memory, two for CD8 naive, and one for CD8 memory. To increase sequencing depth and limit assay-specific biases, different laboratories used diverse techniques to prepare libraries and sequence TCR repertoires. Per donor, leukapheresis produced somewhere between about 0.9 and 10 billion PBMCs. Blood TCR repertoires of about five healthy adults were deeply sequenced to estimate repertoire size and the extent of clonotype sharing between individuals.

This clone came up a few times. There is no known antigen for this receptor. No base quality values were provided; no much bigger clone lies one nucleotide off. CD8 naive samples were obtained by positive selection for CCR7 among CD45RO-negative cells, yielding a CD45RA+CCR7+ population from which TemRA cells were excluded. Healthy HIV-negative adults with no recently reported acute infections or vaccinations were included as donors. All donors were Caucasian adults living in Nashville, Tennessee, USA. After blood collection by leukapheresis, PBMCs were isolated using Ficoll-Histopaque density gradient centrifugation and then cryopreserved in the vapor phase of liquid nitrogen. Purity and quantity of every magnetically sorted T cell population were checked by analytical flow cytometry. Each sorted fraction had its genomic DNA isolated and then quantified by UV absorbance on a Nanodrop 2000c. Reading the germline V gene (reference sequence) gives CDR1 LNHDA and CDR2 SQIVND. The CDR3 spans 14 residues, from the cysteine through the phenylalanine. Only the CDR3 portion is preserved as DNA: 42 bases, with reading frame beginning at the first base. Trimming takes 5 bases off V and 2 bases off J; junction bases not matched to a gene: 6.

TCR CDR3 regions were amplified from genomic DNA by multiplex PCR using the deep immunoSEQ assay. Genomic DNA extracted from each cell subset was distributed evenly over all wells of several immunoSEQ 96-well plates, and each plate served as one replicate. For sorted subsets, roughly 200 ng of genomic DNA, equivalent to around 30,000 T cell genomes, went into each replicate PCR. Purified libraries were quantified with a Qubit 3.0 fluorometer, sized on a Bioanalyzer 2100, and re-quantified with the KAPA Library Quantification kit. Every immunoSEQ 96-well plate was sequenced on a dedicated single-read 150-cycle Illumina NextSeq 550 flow cell. Turning to the authors' computational methods: Because the immunoSEQ output held only junctional sequences and lacked quality scores, the filtering could not match the filtering applied to full-length reads. To assign V/J genes and CDR3, sequences were annotated against IMGT germline references using PyIR, a Python wrapper for IgBLAST v1.9. Reads with weak V/J assignments (E-value above 1e-6), missing CDR3, stop codons, out-of-frame junctions, or ambiguous translated residues were removed. V3J clonotypes were defined as sequences sharing the same inferred V gene, J gene, and CDR3 amino acid sequence. The percentage overlap between two repertoires was calculated by dividing the number of shared unique clonotypes by the size of the smaller repertoire. Richness of each repertoire was evaluated using RTK rarefaction, the Chao1 estimator, and Recon v2.1 estimates of unobserved clonotypes. Generation probabilities for all TCRbeta clonotypes obtained by the gDNA method from a handful of donors were computed using OLGA. TCRdb took this table from immuneACCESS and kept in-frame rearrangements with V and J called. Such tables lack part of the clones; where checked against another copy, unresolved V genes explain under half of the gap, and the rest is unexplained. That table supplies the V and J calls and clone size; D and trimming were determined from the DNA. This sample lists around 1,900,000 clones; 80% to 95% were detected once. The ten largest clones represent 1.5% to 2% of the sample.

Overall study outcomes, separate from this receptor: Naive subsets generally had larger estimated clonotype richness than memory subsets did. Pairwise subsampling led to the expectation that sequencing depth would affect the degree of clonotype sharing among donors. Rarefaction of sorted-subset datasets indicated incomplete sequencing despite the large sequencing depth. Because the study included a small number of donors, the genetic and exposure-history diversity represented was limited. Across a handful of donors, around 5.4% of naive CD4, 3.5% of naive CD8, 2.3% of memory CD4, and 0.4% to 0.45% of memory CD8 clonotypes were shared. Higher generation probabilities were observed for clonotypes shared by all four sorted-subset donors than for non-shared clonotypes. Sampling was limited to blood, and TCR repertoires in tissue likely differ from TCR repertoires in blood.

The sequence derives from a man younger than 35 in good health. Some clones in this sample may be carry-over from other donors' samples. The chain employs TRBV19 and TRBJ2-7; the central 7 bases match TRBD1. The sequenced sample was naive CD8+ T cells from PBMCs. In the paper's terms, the cell subset or site label means: CD45RA+CCR7+. CDR3 sequence: CASSFTTGPYEQYF. The nucleotide sequence reads TGTGCCAGTAGTTTCACGACAGGGCCCTACGAGCAGTACTTC.